Listed here are 26 T cell receptor beta chains from one sample, sequenced in a study of cytomegalovirus exposure and HLA in healthy donors. Assay: immunoSEQ multiplex PCR; the TCRdb copy retains only in-frame clones and omits some. This sample has a few hundred thousand clones, with around 90% found just once. The sequencing sample was made of PBMCs. The origin of the receptors is a young woman in good health and CMV-seronegative.

This chain joins TRBV18 and TRBJ1-2; no clear D. CDR3 length: 14 residues. V lost 2 bases, J lost 2 bases, and 9 bases lay in between. The germline gives CDR1 KGHSH, CDR2 LQKENI. The DNA of the CDR3 is TGTGCCAGCTCACCATCCGACGGGAACTATGGCTACACCTTC. As protein: CASSPSDGNYGYTF.

This clone was counted a few times. CDR3 sequence (DNA): TGTGCCAGCACCTCGGGGGAGAACTATGGCTACACCTTC. Residues: CASTSGENYGYTF. This chain uses TRBV28 with TRBJ1-2, with TRBD1 as a possible D gene (5 bases). Germline CDR1 is MDHEN and CDR2 is SYDVKM. Trimming stripped 7 bases from V and 2 bases from J, with 11 bases between. The CDR3 runs 13 residues.

The rearrangement links TRBV6-5 to TRBJ2-1, with D unclear. The CDR3 is 14 amino acids. V was shortened by 7 bases and J by 7 bases, with 17 bases between the two germline ends. Germline V gene lookup returns CDR1 MNHEY and CDR2 SVGAGI. The CDR3 region is CASMDISQENEQFF. The CDR3 DNA reads as TGTGCCAGCATGGATATTAGCCAAGAAAATGAGCAGTTCTTC.

This clone was detected once. J is TRBJ1-2 and V is TRBV6-5; no clear D. The CDR3 sequence is 13 residues long. V lost 2 bases, J lost 3 bases, and 7 bases lay in between. Germline values: CDR1 MNHEY, CDR2 SVGAGI. Written as DNA, the CDR3 is TGTGCCAGCAGTTACCTAGGTGACTATGGCTACACCTTC. Encoded protein: CASSYLGDYGYTF.

The chain couples TRBV19 to TRBJ1-1; D not certain. V gave up 5 bases and J gave up 0 bases, with 7 bases separating them. Germline loops: CDR1 LNHDA, CDR2 SQIVND (reference sequence). This CDR3 region has 13 residues. The CDR3 loop is CASSFTLNTEAFF. The CDR3 bases are TGTGCCAGTAGTTTCACATTGAACACTGAAGCTTTCTTT.

This clone was found once. This chain links TRBV7-8 with TRBJ2-1; TRBD2 might be the D (6 bases). Germline V gene lookup returns CDR1 SGHVS and CDR2 FQNEAQ. This CDR3 is built from 15 residues. The V end was cut by 3 bases, the J end by 0 bases, with 9 bases between. The CDR3 protein is CASSLEGRSYNEQFF. Here the CDR3 DNA reads TGTGCCAGCAGCTTGGAGGGCCGCTCCTACAATGAGCAGTTCTTC.

The chain carries TRBV6-5 and TRBJ1-2, with 8 bases matching TRBD1. The V gene's germline CDR1 is MNHEY and CDR2 SVGAGI. J gave up 7 bases and V 5 bases, and 9 bases lay outside the gene matches. CDR3 length: 14 residues. The CDR3 reads CASSGGTGIGGYTF. The CDR3 DNA sequence: TGTGCCAGCAGTGGGGGGACAGGCATCGGTGGCTACACCTTC.

The V gene is TRBV7-2, the J gene TRBJ1-2, with unresolved D. The V and J ends lost 5 bases and 1 base respectively, with 5 bases between them. This CDR3 contains 12 residues. Germline V lookup: CDR1 SGHTA, CDR2 FQGNSA. The DNA of the CDR3 is TGTGCCAGCAGCCCACATAACTATGGCTACACCTTC. Protein sequence: CASSPHNYGYTF. Using reference TRBV7-2 and TRBJ1-2 for the parts outside the CDR3, the full variable domain is GAGVSQSPSNKVTEKGKDVELRCDPISGHTALYWYRQSLGQGLEFLIYFQGNSAPDKSGLPSDRFSAERTGGSVSTLTIQRTQQEDSAVYLCASSPHNYGYTFGSGTRLTVV.

CDR3 loop: CASSLITYNEQFF. CDR3 nucleotide sequence: TGTGCCAGCAGCCTTATTACATACAATGAGCAGTTCTTC. The V and J genes are TRBV7-9 and TRBJ2-1; no firm D call. The V end was cut by 5 bases, the J end by 4 bases, with 9 bases between. The CDR3 totals 13 residues. Germline CDR1 and CDR2: SEHNR and FQNEAQ (reference sequence).

The V and J genes are TRBV25-1 and TRBJ1-1; TRBD1 matches at 7 bases. Germline trimming cut 2 bases from V and 6 bases from J; bases unmatched to any gene: 9. Germline assignment: CDR1 MGHDK and CDR2 SYGVNS. The CDR3 has 15 residues. The CDR3 DNA follows: TGTGCCAGCAGTGAAGGCGGACAGGCCCGGGCTGAAGCTTTCTTT. Translation: CASSEGGQARAEAFF.

This rearrangement joins TRBV4-1 to TRBJ1-1; D possibly corresponds to TRBD1 (6 bases). Germline V gene sequence: CDR1 MGHRA, CDR2 YSYEKL. The CDR3 is 15 amino acids. V gave up 5 bases and J gave up 0 bases, with 13 bases separating them. CDR3 sequence: CASSNYRDMNTEAFF. The CDR3 nucleotides are TGCGCCAGCAGCAACTACAGGGATATGAACACTGAAGCTTTCTTT.

A note on this clone: Other DNA sequences within the sample encode an identical CDR3. V gene TRBV28 combines with J gene TRBJ2-3; TRBD2 agrees at 8 bases. This CDR3 has 13 residues. J gave up 4 bases and V 6 bases, and 3 bases lay outside the gene matches. In germline, CDR1 is MDHEN, CDR2 SYDVKM. CDR3 nucleotide sequence: TGTGCCAGCAGCCTCGGGGGGGCAGATACGCAGTATTTT. Its protein product is CASSLGGADTQYF.

The V gene is TRBV5-1, the J gene TRBJ1-2; 8 positions match TRBD1. CDR1 and CDR2 from the germline V gene are SGHRS and YFSETQ. CDR3 length: 13 residues. The V segment lost 4 bases and the J segment 8 bases; nucleotides outside the gene matches: 7. The DNA for the CDR3 is TGCGCCAGCAGCGGAACAGGGGGTGACGGCTACACCTTC. Amino acids: CASSGTGGDGYTF.

The chain combines TRBV19 with TRBJ2-3; 7 bases agree with TRBD2. Germline V gene sequence: CDR1 LNHDA, CDR2 SQIVND (reference sequence). V shed 5 bases and J 1 base; nucleotides not matched to a gene: 6. This CDR3 contains 15 residues. The CDR3 DNA sequence: TGTGCCAGTAGTCGGCCGGGACTACGCACAGATACGCAGTATTTT. Protein product: CASSRPGLRTDTQYF.

The rearrangement joins TRBV10-1 to TRBJ1-1; 9 bases are a match to TRBD1. J lost 1 base, V lost 8 bases, and 2 bases had no gene match. The CDR3 consists of 13 residues. Germline CDR1 is WNHNN and CDR2 is SYGVQD (reference sequence). CDR3 DNA sequence: TGCGCCAGCCAGGACAGGGGGAACACTGAAGCTTTCTTT. Translation gives CASQDRGNTEAFF.

Comment on this clone: An end of the junction differs from the germline gene, which may be a read error. The genes are TRBV7-8 and TRBJ2-3; D not resolved. CDR3 length equals 15 residues. The germline V gene has CDR1 SGHVS and CDR2 FQNEAQ. The CDR3 loop is CAGSLAALFPDTQYF. The CDR3 DNA sequence: TGTGCCGGCAGCTTAGCAGCTCTTTTCCCCGATACGCAGTATTTT.

The chain combines TRBV28 with TRBJ2-5, with 8 bases that match TRBD2. The V and J ends lost 1 base and 1 base, in that order; junction bases with no gene match: 14. CDR1 and CDR2 (germline): MDHEN, SYDVKM. The CDR3 extends over 19 amino acids. CDR3 in DNA: TGTGCCAGCAGTTTATTGTTCGAGGCTAGCGGGCCCTTCCAAGAGACCCAGTACTTC. Encoded protein: CASSLLFEASGPFQETQYF.

This chain connects TRBV30 to TRBJ1-5; 7 bases match TRBD1. The CDR3 spans 14 residues. Germline V gives CDR1 GTSNPN, CDR2 SVGIG (reference sequence). J gave up 3 bases and V 4 bases, and 6 bases lay outside the gene matches. CDR3 protein: CAWNPGQPNQPQHF. CDR3 DNA sequence: TGTGCCTGGAATCCGGGACAGCCCAATCAGCCCCAGCATTTT.

This chain uses TRBV28 with TRBJ2-2, with a weak D call TRBD1 (6 bases). Looked up from germline, CDR1 is MDHEN and CDR2 is SYDVKM. Trimming removed 4 bases from V and 7 bases from J, with 22 bases in between. The CDR3 loop spans 17 amino acids. The CDR3 loop reads CASSSNLIGQSVGELFF. CDR3 DNA: TGTGCCAGCAGTTCGAACTTAATCGGACAGTCAGTCGGGGAGCTGTTTTTT.

The chain carries TRBV5-8 and TRBJ2-2, with D tentatively TRBD1 (6 bases). This CDR3 is 15 amino acids long. Trimming cost V 1 base and J 4 bases, with 11 bases left between them. Germline assignment: CDR1 SGHTS and CDR2 YDEGEE. This CDR3 is CASSLWGQSTGELFF. CDR3 nucleotide sequence: TGTGCCAGCAGCTTGTGGGGACAAAGCACCGGGGAGCTGTTTTTT.

This sequence joins TRBV10-1 and TRBJ2-5; the match to TRBD1 covers 8 bases. The CDR3 covers 15 residues. Germline assignment: CDR1 WNHNN and CDR2 SYGVQD (reference sequence). V was clipped by 4 bases and J by 5 bases; unmatched bases: 9. The CDR3 sequence is CASSGGTGGGETQYF. The CDR3 DNA is TGCGCCAGCAGTGGGGGGACAGGAGGAGGGGAGACCCAGTACTTC.

This clone was counted once. The chain is built from TRBV5-4 and TRBJ1-2; TRBD1 aligns across 10 bases. With V trimmed by 4 bases and J by 8 bases, 11 bases remained unmatched. Germline V gene lookup returns CDR1 SGHNT and CDR2 YYREEE (reference sequence). CDR3 length: 15 residues. The CDR3 DNA sequence: TGTGCCAGCAGCCTCGGGACAGGGGTTCCGGTGGGCTACACCTTC. Its protein product is CASSLGTGVPVGYTF.

This chain uses TRBV7-2 with TRBJ2-7; tentatively, D is TRBD1 (5 bases). V lost 6 bases and J 5 bases, leaving 17 bases between the germline ends. The length of the CDR3 is 14 residues. The germline gives CDR1 SGHTA, CDR2 FQGNSA. The CDR3, as DNA: TGTGCCAGCAGATTTGGGGCCATTCCCAACGAGCAGTACTTC. Translation gives CASRFGAIPNEQYF.

The chain joins TRBV4-1 to TRBJ2-7, with 8 bases identical to TRBD2. The length of the CDR3 is 16 residues. Trimming at V came to 8 bases and at J to 4 bases, leaving 16 bases not matched to a gene. Germline CDR1 and CDR2: MGHRA and YSYEKL. CDR3 sequence reads: CASSPEPGTRIYEQYF. CDR3 bases: TGCGCCAGCTCCCCGGAGCCCGGGACTAGAATTTACGAGCAGTACTTC.

The chain is built from TRBV6-5 and TRBJ2-3; TRBD1 agrees at 9 bases. The CDR3 is made up of 15 amino acids. V gave up 0 bases and J gave up 5 bases; unmatched junction bases: 3. CDR1 MNHEY and CDR2 SVGAGI come from the germline V gene. CDR3 amino acids: CASSYSRQGGDTQYF. In DNA, the CDR3 is TGTGCCAGCAGTTACTCGAGACAGGGGGGAGATACGCAGTATTTT.

This chain uses TRBV11-2 with TRBJ2-1, with 13 bases aligning to TRBD2. This CDR3 comprises 15 residues. V shed 3 bases and J 7 bases; nucleotides not matched to a gene: 3. Germline CDR1 and CDR2: SGHAT and FQNNGV. CDR3 residues: CASSFRLAGGNEQFF. In nucleotides, the CDR3 is TGTGCCAGCAGCTTCCGACTAGCGGGGGGTAATGAGCAGTTCTTC.